This T cell receptor beta chain appears in the sequencing data of a study of CD8 T cells in Susac syndrome (dated by TCRdb to the late 2010s). With respect to the entire study: Whether CD8+ T cell activation and differentiation in Susac syndrome was antigen driven was tested using repertoire sequencing. The paper's findings and limits, for the study overall: The study acknowledged that relatively few individuals were included in the TCR sequencing and HLA analysis.

RNA was extracted with the RNeasy kit and about 0.5 to 1 ug was reverse transcribed using random hexamers. The immunoSEQ multiplex PCR assay, which covers 54 Vbeta and 13 Jbeta segments, was used to amplify TCR beta CDR3 regions. PCR amplification bias was corrected by using a synthetic template baseline for primer optimization and computational correction. In the paper's pipeline: Only productive sequences were kept, with reads annotated to V, D and J genes according to IMGT and analyzed in immunoSEQ Analyzer. To calculate clonality, Shannon entropy was normalized by log2 of the number of productive unique sequences and then subtracted from one. For each patient and control, public and private clones were evaluated among the 100 most prevalent clones. Clones were defined as Susac-specific if absent from the healthy and MS cohorts, from 900 to 1,300 published viral clones and from other ImmuneACCESS disease sequences. TCRdb redid the processing of the public reads, applying fastp at Q25 and MiXCR, and retained in-frame beta chains. Duplicate CDR3 protein sequences are folded into a single record with the most common DNA and genes. The V and J calls were not made by the authors but by TCRdb's processing. Present in this sample are roughly 200,000 distinct CDR3 sequences, around 96% of which were seen just once. Of the sample, about 0.1% is held by the ten largest clones.

High-throughput TCR beta sequencing profiled peripheral blood CD8+ and CD4+ T cells from healthy donors, Susac syndrome patients and multiple sclerosis patients. Healthy donors were included as age- and sex-matched controls. Bulk CD8+ and CD4+ T cells were purified magnetically by negative isolation, whereas CD8+ TEMRA cells were enriched by FACS. Blood was collected in EDTA tubes and processed within 24 hours, with PBMCs isolated through density gradient centrifugation. PBMCs intended for TCR sequencing were cryopreserved in liquid nitrogen and thawed later in a water bath at 37 degrees C. A purity of at least 90% was achieved for sorted or isolated CD4+, CD8+ and CD8+ TEMRA cells. The junction carries 6 bases between V and J, which are trimmed by 5 bases and 4 bases respectively. Based on the germline V gene, the CDR1 and CDR2 sequences are MDHEN and SYDVKM. The CDR3, from cysteine to phenylalanine, totals 12 residues. Only the CDR3 DNA is retained, 36 bases long and in frame from the first base.

With regard to this clonotype: This clone's antigen is unknown. It has no much larger one-base neighbor in the sample; base qualities were not kept.

Sequencing used CD4+ T cells from PBMCs. This sequence originates from a human donor in good health. The chain is assembled from TRBV28 and TRBJ2-1; the D gene lacks a confident call. The nucleotide sequence reads TGTGCCAGCAGTGGACGTTACAATGAGCAGTTCTTC. Its translation reads: CASSGRYNEQFF.